This note documents a single TCR beta chain sequence. The antigen is not known. The sample originates from a study of a mutant IDH1 vaccine in newly diagnosed glioma. Study in general: Patients got their first vaccination 4-6 weeks after radiotherapy alone, or with temozolomide cycles. Mean patient age was about 40 years; approximately 62% were male and around 40% female.

This CDR3 region has 15 residues. From germline, CDR1 is WSHSY and CDR2 SAAADI. Trimming cost V 4 bases and J 1 base; bases outside gene matches: 5. Assay used: immunoSEQ multiplex PCR; TCRdb lists only in-frame clones, some missing. The data hold just over 65,000 clones, with roughly 84% observed a single time. The time point was: week 35, safety follow-up. Vaccinated patients received 300 ug of mutant IDH1 20-mer peptide per dose, with topical imiquimod. Each tumor in the donors was a new WHO grade 3 or 4 astrocytoma, IDH1-mutant and ATRX-lost. The chain carries TRBV10-2 and TRBJ2-3; 7 nucleotides align to TRBD2. The receptor was isolated from a man aged 18 to 30 with glioma. Sequencing was performed on PBMCs, taken from a glioma patient whose treatment included an IDH1 peptide vaccine. CDR3 bases: TGCGCCAGCAGTGGTGGGGGGGGACGCACAGATACGCAGTATTTT. Amino acids: CASSGGGGRTDTQYF.